These 2 T cell receptor beta chains originate from one sample sequenced in a study of type 1 and type 2 diabetes patients. Amplification started from genomic DNA. The TCR beta CDR3 region was amplified using 30 forward and 13 reverse primers. MiXCR was run by TCRdb on the multiplex PCR reads, yielding one entry per CDR3 protein. Of fewer than 350,000 distinct CDR3 sequences listed, more than 40% are singletons. The sequenced material came from peripheral blood mononuclear cells (PBMCs). The receptors originated from a man between 18 and 35 years old with type 2 diabetes.

This chain connects TRBV6-6 to TRBJ2-7; possibly TRBD1 for D (6 bases). CDR1 is MNHNY, CDR2 SVGAGI, per germline (reference sequence). Trimming left V 5 bases short and J 5 bases short, with 16 bases between. CDR3 size: 14 residues. The CDR3 is CASSTPGQPDEQYF. The DNA of the CDR3 is TGTGCCAGCAGTACTCCGGGACAACCGGACGAGCAGTACTTC.

This rearrangement joins TRBV6-1 to TRBJ1-6; D may be TRBD1 (5 bases). Trimming took 2 bases from V and 2 from J, leaving 7 bases between them. In germline, CDR1 is MNHNS, CDR2 SASEGT. CDR3 length: 15 residues. The chain's CDR3 is CASSETDTYNSPLHF. The CDR3 nucleotides read TGTGCCAGCAGTGAAACGGACACCTATAATTCACCCCTCCACTTT.